This TCR beta chain was captured by sequencing in a study of Graves' ophthalmopathy and Graves' hyperthyroidism. Study-wide background: Stable hyperthyroidism was defined by absence of ophthalmopathy within 18 months of follow-up.

The study amplified TCR beta CDR3 regions using RNA transcripts. HTBI primers primed a first-round RT-PCR, and a second-round multiplex PCR followed. TCRdb fed the multiplex PCR reads into MiXCR, producing one record per CDR3 protein. The data contain around 1.1 million distinct CDR3 sequences, about 40% of them singletons. Other autoimmune diseases, uncontrolled infections, pregnancy or lactation excluded patients from enrollment. The germline V gene encodes CDR1 SQVTM and CDR2 ANQGSEA. The CDR3 runs 12 residues. V lost 7 bases to trimming and J lost 5 bases; unmatched junction nucleotides: 5. This sequence was found in an adult man with Graves' hyperthyroidism. Sequencing was done on a sample of peripheral blood or thyroid tissue (not recorded which). The chain links TRBV29-1 to TRBJ2-5; TRBD1 matches at 9 bases. The CDR3 nucleotides read TGCAGCGGCGGGACAGGGACGGAGACCCAGTACTTC. This translates into CSGGTGTETQYF.